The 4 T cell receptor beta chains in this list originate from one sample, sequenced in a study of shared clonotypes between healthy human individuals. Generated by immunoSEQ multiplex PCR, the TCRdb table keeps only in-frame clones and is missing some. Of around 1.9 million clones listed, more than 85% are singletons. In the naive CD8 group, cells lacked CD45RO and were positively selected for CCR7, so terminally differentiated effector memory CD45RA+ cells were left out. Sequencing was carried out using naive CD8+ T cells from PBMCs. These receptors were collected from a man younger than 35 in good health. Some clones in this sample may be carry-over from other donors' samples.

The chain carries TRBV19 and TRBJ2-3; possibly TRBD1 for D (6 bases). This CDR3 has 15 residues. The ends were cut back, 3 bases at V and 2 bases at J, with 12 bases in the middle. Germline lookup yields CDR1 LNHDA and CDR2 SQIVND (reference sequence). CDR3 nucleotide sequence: TGTGCCAGTAGTATTCAGGACAGTTCCACAGATACGCAGTATTTT. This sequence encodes CASSIQDSSTDTQYF.

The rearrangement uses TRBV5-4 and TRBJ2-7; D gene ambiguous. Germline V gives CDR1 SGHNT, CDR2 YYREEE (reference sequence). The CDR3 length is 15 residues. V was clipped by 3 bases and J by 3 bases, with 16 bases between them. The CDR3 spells CASSSEAETHYEQYF. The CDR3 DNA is TGTGCCAGCAGCTCCGAGGCGGAAACCCACTACGAGCAGTACTTC.

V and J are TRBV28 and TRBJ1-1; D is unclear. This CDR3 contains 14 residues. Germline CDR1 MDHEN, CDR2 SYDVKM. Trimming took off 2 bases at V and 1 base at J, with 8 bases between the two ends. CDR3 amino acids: CASSLTARNTEAFF. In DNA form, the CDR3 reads TGTGCCAGCAGTTTAACTGCCCGGAACACTGAAGCTTTCTTT. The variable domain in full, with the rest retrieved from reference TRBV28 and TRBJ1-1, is DVKVTQSSRYLVKRTGEKVFLECVQDMDHENMFWYRQDPGLGLRLIYFSYDVKMKEKGDIPEGYSVSREKKERFSLILESASTNQTSMYLCASSLTARNTEAFFGQGTRLTVV.

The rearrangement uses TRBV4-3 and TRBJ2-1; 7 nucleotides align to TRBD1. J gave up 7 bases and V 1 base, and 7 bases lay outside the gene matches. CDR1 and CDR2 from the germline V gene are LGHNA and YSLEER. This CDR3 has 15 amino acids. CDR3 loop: CASSQGVTGSNEQFF. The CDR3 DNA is TGCGCCAGCAGCCAAGGAGTGACAGGGTCGAATGAGCAGTTCTTC.